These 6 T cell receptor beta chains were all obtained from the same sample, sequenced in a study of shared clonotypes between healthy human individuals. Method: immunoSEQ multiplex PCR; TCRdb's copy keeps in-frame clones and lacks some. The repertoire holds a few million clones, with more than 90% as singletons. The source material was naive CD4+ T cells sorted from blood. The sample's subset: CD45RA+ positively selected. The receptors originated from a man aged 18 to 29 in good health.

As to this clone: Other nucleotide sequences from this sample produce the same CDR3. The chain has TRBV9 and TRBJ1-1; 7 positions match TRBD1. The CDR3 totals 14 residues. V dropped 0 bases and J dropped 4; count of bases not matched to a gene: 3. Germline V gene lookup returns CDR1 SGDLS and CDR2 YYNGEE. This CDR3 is CASSVGPGGTEAFF. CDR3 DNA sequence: TGTGCCAGCAGCGTAGGCCCAGGGGGCACTGAAGCTTTCTTT.

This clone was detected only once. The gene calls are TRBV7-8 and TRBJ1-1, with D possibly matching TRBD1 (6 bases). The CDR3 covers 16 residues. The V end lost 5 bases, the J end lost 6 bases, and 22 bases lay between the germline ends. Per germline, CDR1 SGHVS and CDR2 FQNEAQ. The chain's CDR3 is CASSPGRGMARAEAFF. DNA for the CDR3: TGTGCCAGCAGCCCGGGGAGGGGGATGGCCCGCGCTGAAGCTTTCTTT.

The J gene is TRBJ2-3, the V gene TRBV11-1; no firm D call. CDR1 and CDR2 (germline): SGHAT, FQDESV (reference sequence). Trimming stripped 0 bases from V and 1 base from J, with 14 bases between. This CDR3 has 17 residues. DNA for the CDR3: TGTGCCAGCAGCTTAGCTCGGCAGCTGGGCGGCACAGATACGCAGTATTTT. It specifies CASSLARQLGGTDTQYF.

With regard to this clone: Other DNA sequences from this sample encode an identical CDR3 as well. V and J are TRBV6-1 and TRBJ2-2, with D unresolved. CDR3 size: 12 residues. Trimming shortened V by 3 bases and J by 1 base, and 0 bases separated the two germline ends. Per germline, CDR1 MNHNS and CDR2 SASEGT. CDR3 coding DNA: TGTGCCAGCAGTGAGAACACCGGGGAGCTGTTTTTT. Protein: CASSENTGELFF.

The CDR3 loop is CASSLVSRVYEQYF. DNA for the CDR3: TGTGCCAGCAGTTTAGTCTCCCGGGTGTACGAGCAGTACTTC. The chain joins TRBV28 to TRBJ2-7; D is uncertain. The CDR3 covers 14 residues. The germline V gene encodes CDR1 MDHEN and CDR2 SYDVKM. With 2 bases removed from V and 4 bases from J, the gap between germline ends came to 12 bases.

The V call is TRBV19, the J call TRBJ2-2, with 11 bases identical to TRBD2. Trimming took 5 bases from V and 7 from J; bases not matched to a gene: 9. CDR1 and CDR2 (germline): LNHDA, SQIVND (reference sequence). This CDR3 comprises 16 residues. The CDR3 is CASSPIAGGPGGELFF. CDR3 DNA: TGTGCCAGTAGTCCTATAGCGGGAGGGCCTGGCGGGGAGCTGTTTTTT.